The clone carrying this T cell receptor (beta chain) was recorded a few times. Its cognate antigen is unknown. Germline CDR1 reads GTSNPN; CDR2 reads SVGIG (reference sequence). This CDR3 contains 15 residues. V trimming: 1 base; J trimming: 7 bases; junction bases outside the gene matches: 5. These data are taken from a study of beta chain features in type 1 diabetes. Study in general: Cell yields, gender and age were similar in healthy donors and patients.

Sequencing targeted expressed TCRB transcripts, as all isolated RNA had been reverse transcribed. The repertoire was sequenced with immunoSEQ multiplex PCR; TCRdb's copy has only in-frame clones and lacks some. The sample yields just under 150,000 clones, over 9.5% seen once. Whole-study findings and limits: Within each of all four CD4+ subsets, Type 1 diabetes patients had TCRB CDR3s that were moderately but significantly shorter.

Staining for CD45RO/CCR7/CD25/CD127/CD95/CD27 allowed sorting of CD4+ naive, central memory, regulatory and stem cell-like memory cells. The chain employs TRBV30 and TRBJ2-3, with TRBD2 identical over 13 bases. The clonotype originates from a man aged 18 to 35 in good health. The sequencing input was naive CD4+ T cells from blood. The CDR3 nucleotides are TGTGCCTGGAGTGGACTAGCGGGGGGAGTTAATACGCAGTATTTT. Protein product: CAWSGLAGGVNTQYF.